The sequence of this TCR beta chain was determined in a study of T cell responses to AZD1222 COVID-19 vaccine. General study results and limits: At baseline, seropositivity was found in only six AZD1222 recipients. There were vaccine-associated CD4 TCRs across spike, dominant at 160-218 and 743-854. Most donors were white British, females outnumbered males, and clonal diversity was possibly underestimated. Spike-specific TCR breadth and depth rose after two AZD1222 doses.

Here immunoSEQ multiplex PCR was the method, and the copy in TCRdb shows in-frame clones only, minus some. The table lists some 150,000 clones, about 89% of them singletons. With 8 bases removed from V and 2 bases from J, the gap between germline ends came to 12 bases. From germline, CDR1 is MNHEY and CDR2 SMNVEV (reference sequence). The CDR3 has 13 residues. To note about this clone: The antigen is unknown.

The chain uses TRBV27 and TRBJ1-1; D is perhaps TRBD1 (5 bases). This TCR derives from an adult in good health. The source material was peripheral blood, sampled on day 0 of MenACWY control vaccination. CDR3 sequence: CASVGLVNTEAFF. The CDR3, as DNA: TGTGCCAGCGTGGGACTGGTTAACACTGAAGCTTTCTTT.